These 3 T cell receptor beta chains originate from one sample sequenced in a study of T cell responses to AZD1222 COVID-19 vaccine. The table came from immunoSEQ multiplex PCR; TCRdb's copy has only in-frame clones and leaves some out. The sample consists of over 90,000 clones, 86% of them appearing once. This specimen consisted of peripheral blood, obtained on day 0 of AZD1222 vaccination. The receptor source for this set is an adult in good health.

The chain employs TRBV28 and TRBJ2-5; maybe TRBD2 (6 bases). V lost 3 bases, J lost 5 bases, and 16 bases lay in between. Germline CDR1 and CDR2: MDHEN and SYDVKM. There are 15 residues in the CDR3. The CDR3 DNA sequence: TGTGCCAGCAGTTTGGACGGCGGGGCGGTGGAGACCCAGTACTTC. It yields the protein CASSLDGGAVETQYF.

The chain has TRBV30 and TRBJ1-3; a possible D gene is TRBD1 (6 bases). The germline V gene encodes CDR1 GTSNPN and CDR2 SVGIG (reference sequence). The CDR3 has 12 amino acids. V lost 5 bases to trimming and J lost 4 bases, with 9 bases between them. The chain's CDR3 is CAWQGIGNTIYF. CDR3 sequence (DNA): TGTGCCTGGCAGGGGATCGGAAACACCATATATTTT.

V gene TRBV4-2 combines with J gene TRBJ1-2; D might be TRBD1 (5 bases). The CDR3 is 16 residues long. The V and J ends lost 0 bases and 7 bases respectively, with 18 bases between them. Germline-derived CDR1 and CDR2 are LGHNA and YNFKEQ. The CDR3 region is CASSQDAAGHQGGYTF. For the CDR3, the DNA is TGTGCCAGCAGCCAAGACGCGGCAGGCCATCAGGGTGGCTACACCTTC.